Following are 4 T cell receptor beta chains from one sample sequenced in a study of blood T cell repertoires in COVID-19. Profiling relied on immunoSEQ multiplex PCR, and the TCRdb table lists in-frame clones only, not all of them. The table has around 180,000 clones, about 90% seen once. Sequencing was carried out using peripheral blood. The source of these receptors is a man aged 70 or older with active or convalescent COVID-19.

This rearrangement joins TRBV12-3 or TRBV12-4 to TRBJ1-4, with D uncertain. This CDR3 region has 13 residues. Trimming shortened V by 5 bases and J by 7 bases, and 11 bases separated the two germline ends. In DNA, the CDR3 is TGTGCCAGCAGTAGACAAGAGGGTGAAAAACTGTTTTTT. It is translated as CASSRQEGEKLFF.

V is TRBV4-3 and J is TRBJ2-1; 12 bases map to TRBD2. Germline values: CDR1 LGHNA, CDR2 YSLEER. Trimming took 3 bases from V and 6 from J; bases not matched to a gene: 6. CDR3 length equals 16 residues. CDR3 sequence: CASSHSTSGGINEQFF. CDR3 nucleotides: TGCGCCAGCAGCCATTCTACTAGCGGGGGGATCAATGAGCAGTTCTTC.

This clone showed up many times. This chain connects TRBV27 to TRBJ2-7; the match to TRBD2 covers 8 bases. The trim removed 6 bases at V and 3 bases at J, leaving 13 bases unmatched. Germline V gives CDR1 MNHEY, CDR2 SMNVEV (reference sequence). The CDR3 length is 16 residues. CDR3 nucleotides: TGTGCCAGCAGCCCTGTCCCAAGCGGGAGAAACTACGAGCAGTACTTC. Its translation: CASSPVPSGRNYEQYF.

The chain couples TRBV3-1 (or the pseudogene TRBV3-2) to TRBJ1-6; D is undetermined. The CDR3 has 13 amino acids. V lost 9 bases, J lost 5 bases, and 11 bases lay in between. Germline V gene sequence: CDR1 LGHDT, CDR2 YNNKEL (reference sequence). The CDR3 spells CASGFEDNSPLHF. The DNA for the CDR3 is TGTGCCAGTGGCTTCGAAGATAATTCACCCCTCCACTTT.